These 2 T cell receptor beta chains share one sample of origin, sequenced in a study of high-grade serous ovarian cancer treatment subgroups. The repertoire was sequenced with immunoSEQ multiplex PCR; TCRdb's copy has only in-frame clones and lacks some. The data show about 2,400 clones, with about 75% seen just once and roughly 10% held by the top ten. Tumor tissue was taken before any definitive surgery or chemotherapy was given. Sequences were obtained from tumor tissue. These receptors were collected from a human donor with high-grade serous ovarian cancer.

This clone turned up a few times. The chain recombines TRBV28 with TRBJ2-1; D call uncertain. Germline V lookup: CDR1 MDHEN, CDR2 SYDVKM. The length of the CDR3 is 11 residues. V dropped 3 bases and J dropped 5 bases, with 2 bases sitting between them. Here the CDR3 reads CASSFHNEQFF. CDR3 nucleotides: TGTGCCAGCAGTTTCCACAATGAGCAGTTCTTC.

The chain is built from TRBV21-1 and TRBJ2-7; TRBD1 was called by the table and not checked on the DNA. TRBV21-1 is marked as a pseudogene. The CDR3 totals 15 residues. The CDR3 spells CASRKKTTGVHEQYF. As DNA, the CDR3 is TGTGCCAGCAGAAAAAAGACGACAGGGGTGCACGAGCAGTACTTC.